This TCR beta chain emerged from a study of blood T cells in healthy people across ages. Germline-derived CDR1 and CDR2 are KGHDR and SFDVKD. V dropped 4 bases and J dropped 1; count of bases not matched to a gene: 4. The CDR3 runs to 15 residues. Alongside a J-beta primer mix, a sample-barcoded 5' primer served in a second PCR lasting 7 to 11 cycles. TCRdb re-analysed the 5' RACE reads in MiXCR, keeping a single row per CDR3 protein. The repertoire has about 640,000 distinct CDR3 sequences, 40% to 45% of them found once; the top ten carry around 32%. Sample donors were healthy Caucasian individuals that came from Russia, aged 6 to 90. Total RNA was extracted at no less than 6 micrograms per sample.

Input material: blood. This sequence joins TRBV24-1 and TRBJ2-3; TRBD1 matches at 7 bases. The origin of this receptor is an elderly man in good health. The CDR3 nucleotides read TGTGCCACCAGTGAGACAGGGACAGGCACAGATACGCAGTATTTT. Translation gives CATSETGTGTDTQYF.